This TCR beta chain emerged from a study of blood T cell repertoires in COVID-19. As handled by the study authors: Researchers report that nucleated cell counts were estimated from reference gene primer amplification. Assay: immunoSEQ multiplex PCR; the TCRdb copy retains only in-frame clones and omits some. Clone size and V and J calls were adopted from that table, with D and trimming inferred from the DNA. The table includes under 200,000 clones, 84% detected once. Germline V gene lookup returns CDR1 SGHTA and CDR2 FQGTGA. V gave up 1 base and J gave up 6 bases; unmatched junction bases: 11. The CDR3 runs to 17 residues.

V and J are TRBV7-3 and TRBJ1-2; 10 positions match TRBD1. The sequence was obtained from a human donor with acute or convalescent COVID-19. The donor label of this sample is uncertain. Sequenced: peripheral blood. This CDR3 is CASSLIPRTGGEDGYTF. CDR3 bases: TGTGCCAGCAGCTTAATACCCCGGACAGGGGGAGAGGATGGCTACACCTTC.